Sequencing of this TCR beta chain was carried out in a study of CD8+ T cells in alopecia areata. As to treatment: oral pan-JAK inhibitor, 5-10 mg twice daily. From alopecia areata patients, lesional scalp punch biopsies and peripheral blood were collected. Germline CDR1 MGHDK, CDR2 SYGVNS. This CDR3 contains 15 residues. Germline trimming cut 3 bases from V and 10 bases from J; bases unmatched to any gene: 7. As the sequencing template, cDNA was produced by extracting RNA and reverse transcribing it. The table came from immunoSEQ multiplex PCR; TCRdb's copy has only in-frame clones and leaves some out. The sample shows around 300,000 clones, roughly 63% of them seen only once.

This TCR was sampled from a human donor with alopecia areata. The V gene is TRBV25-1, the J gene TRBJ1-6; 9 nucleotides align to TRBD1. This material consisted of CD4+ T cells sorted from blood, taken between weeks 51 and 54, from a patient treated with tofacitinib. CDR3 loop: CASSDPGQGISPLHF. Here the CDR3 DNA reads TGTGCCAGCAGTGACCCCGGACAGGGGATCTCACCCCTCCACTTT.